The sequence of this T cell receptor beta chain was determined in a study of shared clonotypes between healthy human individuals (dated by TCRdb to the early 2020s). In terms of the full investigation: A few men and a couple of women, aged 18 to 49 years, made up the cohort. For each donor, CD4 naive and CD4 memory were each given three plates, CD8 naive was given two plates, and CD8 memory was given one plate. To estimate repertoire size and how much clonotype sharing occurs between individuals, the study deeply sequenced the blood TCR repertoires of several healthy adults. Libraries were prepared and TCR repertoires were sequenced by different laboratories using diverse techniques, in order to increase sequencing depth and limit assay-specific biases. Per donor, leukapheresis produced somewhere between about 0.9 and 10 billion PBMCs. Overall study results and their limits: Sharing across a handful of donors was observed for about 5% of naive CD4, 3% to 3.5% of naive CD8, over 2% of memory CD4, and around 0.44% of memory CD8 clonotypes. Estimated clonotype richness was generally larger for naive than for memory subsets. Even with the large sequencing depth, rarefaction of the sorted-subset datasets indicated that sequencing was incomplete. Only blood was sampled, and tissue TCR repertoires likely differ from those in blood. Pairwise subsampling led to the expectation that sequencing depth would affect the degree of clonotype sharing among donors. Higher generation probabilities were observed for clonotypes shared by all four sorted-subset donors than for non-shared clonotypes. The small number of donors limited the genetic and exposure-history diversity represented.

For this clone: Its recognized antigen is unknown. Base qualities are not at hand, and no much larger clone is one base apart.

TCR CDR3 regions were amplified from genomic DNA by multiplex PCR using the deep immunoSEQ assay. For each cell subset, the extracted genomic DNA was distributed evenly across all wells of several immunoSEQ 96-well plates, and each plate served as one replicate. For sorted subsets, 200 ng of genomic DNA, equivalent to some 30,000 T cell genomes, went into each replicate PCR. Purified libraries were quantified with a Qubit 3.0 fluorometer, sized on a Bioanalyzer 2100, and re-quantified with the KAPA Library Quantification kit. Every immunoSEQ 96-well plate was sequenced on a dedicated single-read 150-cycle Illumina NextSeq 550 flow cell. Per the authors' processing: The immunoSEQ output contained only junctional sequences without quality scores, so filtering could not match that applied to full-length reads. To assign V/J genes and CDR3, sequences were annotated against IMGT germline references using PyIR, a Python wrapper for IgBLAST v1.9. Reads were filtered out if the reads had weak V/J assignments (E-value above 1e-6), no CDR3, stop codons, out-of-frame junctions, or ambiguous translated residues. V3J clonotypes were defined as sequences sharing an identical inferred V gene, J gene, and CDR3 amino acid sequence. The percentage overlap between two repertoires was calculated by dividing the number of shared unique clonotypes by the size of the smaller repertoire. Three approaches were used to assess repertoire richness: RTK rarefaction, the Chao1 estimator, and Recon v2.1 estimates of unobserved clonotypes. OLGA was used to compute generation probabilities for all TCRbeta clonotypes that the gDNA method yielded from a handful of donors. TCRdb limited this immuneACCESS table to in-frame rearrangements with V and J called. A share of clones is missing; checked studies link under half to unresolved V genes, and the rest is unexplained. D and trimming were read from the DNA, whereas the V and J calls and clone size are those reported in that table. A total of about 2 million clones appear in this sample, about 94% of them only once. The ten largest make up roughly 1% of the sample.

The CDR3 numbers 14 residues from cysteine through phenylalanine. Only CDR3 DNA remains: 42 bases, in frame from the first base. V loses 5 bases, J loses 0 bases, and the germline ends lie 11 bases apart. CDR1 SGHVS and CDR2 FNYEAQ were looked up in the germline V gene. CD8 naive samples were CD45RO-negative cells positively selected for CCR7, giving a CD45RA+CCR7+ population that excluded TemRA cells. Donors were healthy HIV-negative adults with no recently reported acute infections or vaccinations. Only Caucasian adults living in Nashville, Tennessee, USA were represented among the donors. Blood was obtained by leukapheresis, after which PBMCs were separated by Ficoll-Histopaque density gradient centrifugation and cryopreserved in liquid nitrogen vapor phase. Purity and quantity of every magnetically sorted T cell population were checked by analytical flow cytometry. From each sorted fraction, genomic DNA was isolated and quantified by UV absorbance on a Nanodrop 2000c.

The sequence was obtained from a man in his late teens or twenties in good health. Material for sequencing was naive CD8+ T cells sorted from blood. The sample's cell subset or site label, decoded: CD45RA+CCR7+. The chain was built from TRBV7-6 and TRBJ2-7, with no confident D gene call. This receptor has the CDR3 CASSPRRSSYEQYF. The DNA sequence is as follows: TGTGCCAGCAGCCCGCGGCGTTCCTCCTACGAGCAGTACTTC.